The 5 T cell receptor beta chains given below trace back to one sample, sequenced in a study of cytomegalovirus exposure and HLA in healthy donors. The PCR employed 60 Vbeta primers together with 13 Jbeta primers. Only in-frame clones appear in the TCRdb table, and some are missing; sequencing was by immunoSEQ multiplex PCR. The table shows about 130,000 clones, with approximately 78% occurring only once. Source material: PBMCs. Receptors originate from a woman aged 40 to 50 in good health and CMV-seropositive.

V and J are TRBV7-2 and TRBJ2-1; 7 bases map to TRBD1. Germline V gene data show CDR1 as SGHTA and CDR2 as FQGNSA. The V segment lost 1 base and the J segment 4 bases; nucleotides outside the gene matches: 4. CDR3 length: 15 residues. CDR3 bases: TGTGCCAGCAGCTTAGGCAGGGGGAGATACAATGAGCAGTTCTTC. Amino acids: CASSLGRGRYNEQFF. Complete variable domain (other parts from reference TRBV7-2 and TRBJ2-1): GAGVSQSPSNKVTEKGKDVELRCDPISGHTALYWYRQSLGQGLEFLIYFQGNSAPDKSGLPSDRFSAERTGGSVSTLTIQRTQQEDSAVYLCASSLGRGRYNEQFFGPGTRLTVL.

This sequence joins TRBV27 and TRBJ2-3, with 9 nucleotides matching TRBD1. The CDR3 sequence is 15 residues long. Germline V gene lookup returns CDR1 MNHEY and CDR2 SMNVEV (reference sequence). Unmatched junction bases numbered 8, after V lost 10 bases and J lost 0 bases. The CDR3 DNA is TGTGCCACCTCCGGGACAGGGTTCAGCACAGATACGCAGTATTTT. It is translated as CATSGTGFSTDTQYF.

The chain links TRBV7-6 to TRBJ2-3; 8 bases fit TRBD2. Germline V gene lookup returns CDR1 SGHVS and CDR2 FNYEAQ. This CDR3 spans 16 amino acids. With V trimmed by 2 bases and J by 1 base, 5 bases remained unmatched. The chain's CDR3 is CASSLMRAGGTDTQYF. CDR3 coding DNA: TGTGCCAGCAGCTTAATGAGAGCGGGGGGCACAGATACGCAGTATTTT.

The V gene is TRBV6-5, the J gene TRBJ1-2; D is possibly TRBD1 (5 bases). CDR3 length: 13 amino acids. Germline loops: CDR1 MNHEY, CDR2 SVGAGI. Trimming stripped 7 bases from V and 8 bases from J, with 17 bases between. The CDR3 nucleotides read TGTGCCAGCACTACGGGGGGAGCGGGGGGCTACACCTTC. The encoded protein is CASTTGGAGGYTF.

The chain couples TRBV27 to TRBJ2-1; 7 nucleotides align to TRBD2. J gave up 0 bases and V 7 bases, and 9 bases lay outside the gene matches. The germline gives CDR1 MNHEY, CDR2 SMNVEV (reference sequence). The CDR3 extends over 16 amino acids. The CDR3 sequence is CASKWDYRSSYNEQFF. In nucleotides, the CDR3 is TGTGCCAGCAAGTGGGACTACCGAAGCTCCTACAATGAGCAGTTCTTC.